What follows are 17 T cell receptor beta chains derived from one specimen sequenced in a study of molecular identifiers for immune sequencing clone quantification (dated by TCRdb to the late 2010s). The library relied on PCR. These reads were obtained on a NextSeq 500. The public reads were quality trimmed at Q25 with fastp and then assembled into clones with MiXCR by TCRdb, keeping productive beta chains. Each CDR3 protein gets just one entry, which takes the most common genes and DNA from the rows behind it. Here the sample has approximately 97,000 distinct CDR3 sequences; 30% to 35% occur a single time. Of the sample, about 9.7% falls within the top ten clones. The sequenced sample was naive CD8+ T cells from blood, with Jurkat cell RNA spiked in. The sample's cell subset or site label is to be understood as: FACS-sorted CD8+CD4-CCR7+CD45RA+ naive T cells. The receptors come from a human donor in good health. Some libraries in this study had Jurkat cell RNA spiked in.

The rearrangement joins TRBV13 to TRBJ2-3; 8 nucleotides match TRBD2. The CDR3 spans 13 residues. Germline values: CDR1 PRHDT, CDR2 FYEKMQ (reference sequence). J was trimmed by 0 bases and V by 11 bases; bases with no gene match: 4. This chain's CDR3 is CAGVAGSTDTQYF. The CDR3 DNA is TGTGCCGGGGTAGCGGGGAGCACAGATACGCAGTATTTT.

This clonotype was seen repeatedly, ten times or more. The chain is built from TRBV6-6 and TRBJ1-5; D uncertain. CDR1 is MNHNY, CDR2 SVGAGI, per germline (reference sequence). Trimming pared 6 bases from V and 0 bases from J, leaving 9 bases between. This CDR3 comprises 14 residues. The CDR3 nucleotides read TGTGCCAGCAGCACCACTTATAGCAATCAGCCCCAGCATTTT. It translates to CASSTTYSNQPQHF.

This clonotype showed up many times. This chain uses TRBV20-1 with TRBJ2-7, with D hard to call. Between the trimmed V and J ends, which lost 2 bases and 1 base, there was a span of 9 bases. The CDR3 runs 13 residues. Germline V gives CDR1 DFQATT, CDR2 SNEGSKA (reference sequence). The CDR3 nucleotides read TGCAGTGCTAGAATGCGGATTTCCTACGAGCAGTACTTC. Translating gives CSARMRISYEQYF.

The chain links TRBV12-3 or TRBV12-4 to TRBJ1-2, with no clear D. V lost 4 bases and J 3 bases, leaving 6 bases between the germline ends. This CDR3 spans 12 amino acids. The CDR3 here is CASSWTDYGYTF. CDR3 nucleotides: TGTGCCAGCAGTTGGACGGACTATGGCTACACCTTC.

This sequence joins TRBV6-1 and TRBJ2-7; 9 nucleotides line up with TRBD1. The CDR3 covers 14 residues. Trimming took 3 bases from V and 4 from J; bases not matched to a gene: 4. Germline V gene lookup returns CDR1 MNHNS and CDR2 SASEGT. CDR3 loop: CASSEWDREYEQYF. The CDR3 nucleotides are TGTGCCAGCAGTGAGTGGGACAGGGAATACGAGCAGTACTTC.

The sample holds a few counts of this clonotype. The chain combines TRBV4-2 with TRBJ1-5; 7 nucleotides match TRBD1. The CDR3 contains 14 residues. The germline V gene encodes CDR1 LGHNA and CDR2 YNFKEQ. V gave up 7 bases and J gave up 3 bases; unmatched junction bases: 6. The CDR3 reads CASITGTVNQPQHF. The DNA of the CDR3 is TGTGCCAGCATTACCGGGACAGTCAATCAGCCCCAGCATTTT.

V and J are TRBV12-3 or TRBV12-4 and TRBJ2-7, with D perhaps matching TRBD1 or TRBD2 (5 bases each). Trimming shortened V by 5 bases and J by 7 bases, and 15 bases separated the two germline ends. CDR3 length equals 13 residues. CDR3 sequence reads: CASSPEGLGEQYF. The CDR3 nucleotides read TGTGCCAGCAGTCCCGAGGGGTTAGGAGAGCAGTACTTC.

This clonotype was detected a few times. The chain has TRBV27 and TRBJ2-7, with 11 bases matching TRBD2. The V and J ends lost 6 bases and 3 bases, in that order; junction bases with no gene match: 13. The CDR3 is 17 residues long. Germline V gene sequence: CDR1 MNHEY, CDR2 SMNVEV (reference sequence). DNA of the CDR3: TGTGCCAGCAGCCCCCTAGCGGGGGGACATCGGGACTACGAGCAGTACTTC. It encodes CASSPLAGGHRDYEQYF.

This clonotype was detected a few times. The genes are TRBV28 and TRBJ2-5, with D perhaps assigned TRBD1 or TRBD2 (5 bases each). CDR3 length: 13 amino acids. Per germline, CDR1 MDHEN and CDR2 SYDVKM. Trimming pared 5 bases from V and 3 bases from J, leaving 10 bases between. DNA for the CDR3: TGTGCCAGCAGTCCAAGGGACGAAGAGACCCAGTACTTC. Translated: CASSPRDEETQYF.

The chain joins TRBV4-1 to TRBJ1-1, with TRBD1 identical over 9 bases. Germline V gene lookup returns CDR1 MGHRA and CDR2 YSYEKL. With V trimmed by 3 bases and J by 5 bases, 10 bases remained unmatched. The CDR3 is 16 residues long. The CDR3 bases are TGCGCCAGCAGCCAGGGTGGACAGGGGAGAGAAACTGAAGCTTTCTTT. Translating gives CASSQGGQGRETEAFF.

The V and J genes are TRBV6-5 and TRBJ2-2; no definite D call. The CDR3 length is 14 residues. Trimming took 2 bases from V and 3 from J, leaving 7 bases between them. Germline V CDR1 and CDR2: MNHEY, SVGAGI. DNA of the CDR3: TGTGCCAGCAGTTACAGAGAAGACACCGGGGAGCTGTTTTTT. This codes for CASSYREDTGELFF.

This clonotype was counted only a few times. The V call is TRBV13, the J call TRBJ2-3; 10 bases match TRBD2. V gave up 4 bases and J gave up 3 bases; unmatched junction bases: 7. Germline V gene data show CDR1 as PRHDT and CDR2 as FYEKMQ (reference sequence). This CDR3 comprises 16 residues. CDR3 sequence: CASSSRLAGETDTQYF. DNA of the CDR3: TGTGCCAGCAGCTCGCGACTAGCGGGTGAGACAGATACGCAGTATTTT.

The gene calls are TRBV27 and TRBJ1-6; D gene uncertain. The CDR3 sequence is 14 residues long. V was trimmed by 5 bases and J by 7 bases, leaving 12 bases between them. Germline V lookup: CDR1 MNHEY, CDR2 SMNVEV (reference sequence). CDR3 amino acids: CASSRPGSNSPLHF. Written as DNA, the CDR3 is TGTGCCAGCAGTCGGCCGGGCTCCAATTCACCCCTCCACTTT.

This clonotype was recorded at least ten times. This rearrangement joins TRBV7-9 to TRBJ2-3; TRBD1 aligns across 7 bases. V lost 4 bases and J lost 0; bases outside the gene matches: 4. The germline V gene encodes CDR1 SEHNR and CDR2 FQNEAQ (reference sequence). The CDR3 runs 15 residues. In DNA form, the CDR3 reads TGTGCCAGCAGCTGGACAGGTCGCAGCACAGATACGCAGTATTTT. The encoded protein is CASSWTGRSTDTQYF.

As concerns this clonotype: The junction shows a germline mismatch at one end, possibly a read error. The chain uses TRBV6-5 and TRBJ2-6; TRBD1 might be the D (5 bases). There are 16 residues in the CDR3. From germline, CDR1 is MNHEY and CDR2 SVGAGI. In DNA, the CDR3 is TGTGCCAGCAGTTACATACCCAGGTCTGGGGCCAACGGCCTGACTTTC. Translated: CASSYIPRSGANGLTF.

This clonotype was seen more than once but under ten times. This sequence joins TRBV13 and TRBJ2-5; 9 nucleotides agree with TRBD2. Germline CDR1 PRHDT, CDR2 FYEKMQ (reference sequence). This CDR3 region has 14 residues. Trimming removed 4 bases from V and 5 bases from J; junction bases left unmatched: 5. The CDR3 reads CASSSREGGETQYF. In nucleotides, the CDR3 is TGTGCCAGCAGCTCGCGGGAGGGTGGGGAGACCCAGTACTTC.

A few counts support this clonotype. J is TRBJ2-3 and V is TRBV19; D call uncertain. This CDR3 has 14 residues. Between the trimmed V and J ends, which lost 8 bases and 0 bases, there was a span of 12 bases. Germline V gives CDR1 LNHDA, CDR2 SQIVND (reference sequence). Here the CDR3 reads CASAPTSSTDTQYF. The CDR3 DNA reads TGTGCCAGTGCCCCAACGTCTAGCACAGATACGCAGTATTTT.